This T cell receptor (beta chain) was documented in a study of T cells after yellow fever vaccination. The wider study: SMART-Seq v4 Ultra Low Input served to prepare low-cell-number fractions.

This clonotype was detected ten times or more. Its antigen is undetermined. Conversion of TCR transcripts into cDNA relied on 5'RACE template switching, which added a universal primer site and UMIs. TCRdb processed the 5' RACE reads anew with MiXCR; each CDR3 protein has one entry. The data show hundreds of thousands of distinct CDR3 sequences, around 10% seen once. Study findings and constraints: Weaker overall was a secondary response that nonetheless peaked faster, on day 5 versus 15.

Per germline, CDR1 SGHTA and CDR2 FQGTGA. The CDR3 consists of 14 residues. The trim removed 4 bases at V and 4 bases at J, leaving 1 base unmatched. This material consisted of PBMCs, taken on the day of the first yellow fever vaccination. This sequence was found in a young man who received the YFV17D yellow fever vaccine. V is TRBV7-3 and J is TRBJ2-1; 10 bases align to TRBD2. For the CDR3, the DNA is TGTGCCAGCAGCTCGACTAGCGGGTACAATGAGCAGTTCTTC. Amino acid sequence: CASSSTSGYNEQFF.